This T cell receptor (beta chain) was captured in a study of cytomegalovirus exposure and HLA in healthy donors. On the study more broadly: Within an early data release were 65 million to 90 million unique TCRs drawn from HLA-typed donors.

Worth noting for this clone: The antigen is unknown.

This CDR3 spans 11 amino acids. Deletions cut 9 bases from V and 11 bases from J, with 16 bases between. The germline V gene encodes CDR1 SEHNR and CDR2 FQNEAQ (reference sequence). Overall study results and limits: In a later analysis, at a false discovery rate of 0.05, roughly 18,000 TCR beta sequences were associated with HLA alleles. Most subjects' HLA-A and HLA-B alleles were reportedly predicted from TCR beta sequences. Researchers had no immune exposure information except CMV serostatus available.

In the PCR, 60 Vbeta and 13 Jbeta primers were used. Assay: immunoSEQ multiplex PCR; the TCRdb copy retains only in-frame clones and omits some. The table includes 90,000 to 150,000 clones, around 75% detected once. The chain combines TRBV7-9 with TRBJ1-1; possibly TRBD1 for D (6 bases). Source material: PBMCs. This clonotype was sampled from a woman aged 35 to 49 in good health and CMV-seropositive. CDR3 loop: CARLVGAGAFF. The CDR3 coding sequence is TGTGCCAGACTAGTGGGGGCAGGGGCTTTCTTT. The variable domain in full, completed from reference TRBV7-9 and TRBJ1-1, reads DTGVSQNPRHKITKRGQNVTFRCDPISEHNRLYWYRQTLGQGPEFLTYFQNEAQLEKSRLLSDRFSAERPKGSFSTLEIQRTEQGDSAMYLCARLVGAGAFFGQGTRLTVV.